The rows below give T cell receptor beta chains drawn from one sample of a study of technical replicates of blood from a few donors. Here immunoSEQ multiplex PCR was the method, and the copy in TCRdb shows in-frame clones only, minus some. The sample carries about 83,000 clones, 92% recorded once. Sequencing used T cells isolated from PBMCs. The receptors come from a human donor in good health. The CDR3 runs from the conserved cysteine through the conserved F or W. Fields, in order: J gene, D gene, CDR3 length, V gene, clone size, CDR3 protein, CDR3 DNA. A D gene is named only where the DNA matches it firmly. Clone sizes are given selectively: once, few, many, or a class where the clone is expanded.

>TRBJ2-7|NA|11|TRBV6-1|NA
CASRARAEQYF
TGTGCCAGCAGGGCGCGGGCAGAGCAGTACTTC
>TRBJ1-1|TRBD1|14|TRBV27|NA
CASGTGWGNTEAFF
TGTGCCAGCGGGACAGGGTGGGGGAACACTGAAGCTTTCTTT
>TRBJ2-1|NA|13|TRBV5-1|NA
CASSLIALDEQFF
TGCGCCAGCAGCTTGATAGCTTTGGATGAGCAGTTCTTC
>TRBJ1-1|NA|13|TRBV7-8|NA
CASSFSVNTEAFF
TGTGCCAGCAGCTTTTCCGTGAACACTGAAGCTTTCTTT
>TRBJ2-7|TRBD1|14|TRBV6-1|NA
CASSTQTGGAEQYF
TGTGCCAGCAGTACCCAGACAGGGGGCGCGGAGCAGTACTTC
>TRBJ1-6|NA|16|TRBV7-9|NA
CASSSWGENSDSPLHF
TGTGCCAGCAGCTCCTGGGGGGAAAATAGTGATTCACCCCTCCACTTT
>TRBJ2-7|NA|14|TRBV6-5|NA
CASRLGGYSYEQYF
TGTGCCAGCAGACTTGGGGGCTACTCCTACGAGCAGTACTTC
>TRBJ1-2|TRBD1|14|TRBV19|NA
CASSRGQGLGGYTF
TGTGCCAGTAGTAGGGGACAGGGGCTGGGTGGCTACACCTTC
>TRBJ2-3|TRBD1|16|TRBV10-2|NA
CASSDGGQDLTDTQYF
TGCGCCAGCAGTGATGGAGGACAGGACCTGACAGATACGCAGTATTTT
>TRBJ1-3|NA|16|TRBV23-1|NA
CASSRSDMSSGNTIYF
TGCGCCAGCAGTCGTTCGGACATGAGCTCTGGAAACACCATATATTTT
>TRBJ2-5|TRBD2|17|TRBV7-3|NA
CASSLRGSGGPGETQYF
TGTGCCAGCAGCTTAAGGGGTAGCGGGGGGCCGGGAGAGACCCAGTACTTC
>TRBJ2-1|TRBD2|14|TRBV5-1|NA
CASSSGGNYNEQFF
TGCGCCAGCAGTAGCGGGGGCAACTACAATGAGCAGTTCTTC
>TRBJ1-2|TRBD1|14|TRBV6-5|NA
CASSPDRTTRGYTF
TGTGCCAGCAGCCCGGACAGGACGACTCGTGGCTACACCTTC
>TRBJ2-7|NA|11|TRBV28|NA
CASSSLYEQYF
TGTGCCAGCAGTTCCTTATACGAGCAGTACTTC
>TRBJ2-5|NA|15|TRBV9|NA
CASSVQGRGQETQYF
TGTGCCAGCAGCGTACAGGGTCGTGGGCAAGAGACCCAGTACTTC
>TRBJ1-1|NA|13|TRBV29-1|NA
CSAALAMNTEAFF
TGCAGCGCCGCCCTGGCCATGAACACTGAAGCTTTCTTT
>TRBJ2-5|NA|15|TRBV14|NA
CASSPSGWAQETQYF
TGTGCCAGCAGCCCCAGTGGTTGGGCCCAAGAGACCCAGTACTTC
>TRBJ1-1|NA|15|TRBV4-1|few
CASSPRTVMNTEAFF
TGCGCCAGCAGCCCAAGAACGGTGATGAACACTGAAGCTTTCTTT
>TRBJ2-3|NA|14|TRBV2|NA
CASSEALITDTQYF
TGTGCCAGCAGTGAAGCTTTAATCACAGATACGCAGTATTTT
>TRBJ1-5|NA|15|TRBV2|NA
CASSRTAYSNQPQHF
TGTGCCAGCAGTCGGACAGCATATAGCAATCAGCCCCAGCATTTT
>TRBJ2-1|NA|18|TRBV11-3|NA
CASSFDPSPDWKYNEQFF
TGTGCCAGCAGCTTCGACCCCTCGCCGGACTGGAAATACAATGAGCAGTTCTTC
>TRBJ2-1|TRBD2|16|TRBV6-5|NA
CASSYSTAGGLGEQFF
TGTGCCAGCAGTTACTCGACTGCGGGAGGCCTTGGGGAGCAGTTCTTC
>TRBJ2-3|NA|16|TRBV19|NA
CASSPIAGTSTDTQYF
TGTGCCAGTAGCCCAATCGCGGGAACTAGCACAGATACGCAGTATTTT
>TRBJ2-7|TRBD1|14|TRBV4-1|NA
CASSATGGNYEQYF
TGCGCCAGCAGCGCAACAGGGGGAAATTACGAGCAGTACTTC